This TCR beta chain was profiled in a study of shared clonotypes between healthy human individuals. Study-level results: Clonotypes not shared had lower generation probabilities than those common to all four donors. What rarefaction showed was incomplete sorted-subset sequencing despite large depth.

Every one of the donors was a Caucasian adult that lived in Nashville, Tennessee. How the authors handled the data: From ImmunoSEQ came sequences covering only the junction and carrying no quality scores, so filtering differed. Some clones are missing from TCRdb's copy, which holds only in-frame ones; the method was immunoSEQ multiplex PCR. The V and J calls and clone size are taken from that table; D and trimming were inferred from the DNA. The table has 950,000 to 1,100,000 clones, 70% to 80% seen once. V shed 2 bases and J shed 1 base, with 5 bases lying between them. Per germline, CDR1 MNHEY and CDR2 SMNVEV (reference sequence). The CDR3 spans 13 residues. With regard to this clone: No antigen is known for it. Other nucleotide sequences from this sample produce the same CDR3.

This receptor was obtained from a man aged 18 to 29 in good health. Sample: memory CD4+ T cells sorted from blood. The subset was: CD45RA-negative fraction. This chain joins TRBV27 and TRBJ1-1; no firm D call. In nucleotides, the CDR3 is TGTGCCAGCAGTTTACGACAGAACACTGAAGCTTTCTTT. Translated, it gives CASSLRQNTEAFF.